Presented here are 25 T cell receptor beta chains from one specimen sequenced in a study of cytomegalovirus exposure and HLA in healthy donors. With 60 Vbeta and 13 Jbeta primers, the PCR was carried out. This table comes from immunoSEQ multiplex PCR, and its TCRdb copy is limited to in-frame clones, with some not included. The data show 150,000 to 200,000 clones, around 80% seen once. The sample consisted of PBMCs. All receptors come from a girl aged 5-17 years in good health and CMV-seropositive.

The chain employs TRBV19 and TRBJ1-1; the D is unclear. V dropped 3 bases and J dropped 5 bases, with 19 bases sitting between them. Germline lookup yields CDR1 LNHDA and CDR2 SQIVND (reference sequence). CDR3 length: 16 amino acids. The DNA for the CDR3 is TGTGCCAGTAGTATTGCCGGCTCAGGAGGGAGGACTGAAGCTTTCTTT. It yields the protein CASSIAGSGGRTEAFF.

The chain joins TRBV7-6 to TRBJ2-2, with 14 nucleotides matching TRBD2. This CDR3 comprises 16 residues. The germline V gene has CDR1 SGHVS and CDR2 FNYEAQ. J gave up 6 bases and V 4 bases, and 4 bases lay outside the gene matches. The CDR3 sequence is CASSSGLAGDAGELFF. CDR3 nucleotides: TGTGCCAGCAGCTCGGGACTAGCGGGAGATGCCGGGGAGCTGTTTTTT.

This chain links TRBV29-1 with TRBJ2-5, with TRBD2 matching 16 bases. CDR1 is SQVTM and CDR2 is ANQGSEA in the germline V gene. The V and J ends lost 6 bases and 4 bases, in that order; junction bases with no gene match: 5. This CDR3 has 15 residues. CDR3 in amino acids: CSVGTSGRALETQYF. DNA for the CDR3: TGCAGCGTCGGGACTAGCGGGAGGGCCCTAGAGACCCAGTACTTC.

The chain carries TRBV7-8 and TRBJ1-1; perhaps TRBD1 as D (6 bases). This CDR3 has 14 residues. Germline V CDR1 and CDR2: SGHVS, FQNEAQ. V shed 3 bases and J shed 6 bases, with 14 bases lying between them. The CDR3 protein is CASSFPAEGAEAFF. CDR3 sequence (DNA): TGTGCCAGCAGCTTCCCCGCAGAGGGGGCTGAAGCTTTCTTT.

This sequence joins TRBV5-1 and TRBJ2-5, with 11 bases fitting TRBD2. CDR3 length: 15 amino acids. CDR1 is SGHRS and CDR2 is YFSETQ in the germline V gene. The V and J ends lost 4 bases and 3 bases, in that order; junction bases with no gene match: 5. The CDR3 coding sequence is TGCGCCAGCAGCCGAGGGACTAGCGGTGAAGAGACCCAGTACTTC. This codes for CASSRGTSGEETQYF.

This clone was seen once. This chain joins TRBV5-1 and TRBJ2-1; the D gene is possibly TRBD2 (8 bases). The CDR3 covers 15 residues. The V gene's germline CDR1 is SGHRS and CDR2 YFSETQ. Trimming took 6 bases from V and 1 from J, leaving 14 bases between them. The CDR3 region is CASTGGTESYNEQFF. CDR3 bases: TGCGCCAGCACGGGGGGGACAGAGTCCTACAATGAGCAGTTCTTC.

The chain has TRBV25-1 and TRBJ1-2; 7 bases match TRBD1. Germline assignment: CDR1 MGHDK and CDR2 SYGVNS. V shed 6 bases and J 4 bases; nucleotides not matched to a gene: 8. The CDR3 is 14 amino acids. CDR3 nucleotides: TGTGCCAGCAGCCCCACAGGGGTGGGCTATGGCTACACCTTC. Its translation is CASSPTGVGYGYTF.

Only one count was recorded for this clone. This chain links TRBV30 with TRBJ2-7, with D perhaps TRBD2 (5 bases). The CDR3 is made up of 13 amino acids. V lost 2 bases and J 4 bases, leaving 12 bases between the germline ends. Germline values: CDR1 GTSNPN, CDR2 SVGIG (reference sequence). The CDR3 coding sequence is TGTGCCTGGAGTCTAGGGAGCTTTTACGAGCAGTACTTC. Translated, it gives CAWSLGSFYEQYF.

Only a few counts were recorded for this clone. This chain joins TRBV2 and TRBJ2-3; D unresolved. Germline assignment: CDR1 SNHLY and CDR2 FYNNEI. The CDR3 loop spans 13 amino acids. V gave up 4 bases and J gave up 4 bases, with 9 bases separating them. The CDR3 DNA follows: TGTGCCAGCAGTGGGGCCCCGCCAGATACGCAGTATTTT. Protein product: CASSGAPPDTQYF. The variable domain in full, with the rest retrieved from reference TRBV2 and TRBJ2-3, is EPEVTQTPSHQVTQMGQEVILRCVPISNHLYFYWYRQILGQKVEFLVSFYNNEISEKSEIFDDQFSVERPDGSNFTLKIRSTKLEDSAMYFCASSGAPPDTQYFGPGTRLTVL.

V usage is TRBV30 and J usage is TRBJ1-5, with D hard to call. The CDR3 extends over 13 amino acids. Trimming took off 2 bases at V and 6 bases at J, with 11 bases between the two ends. Germline V gene data show CDR1 as GTSNPN and CDR2 as SVGIG (reference sequence). The CDR3 nucleotides read TGTGCCTGGAGTTTAAGTAACAGTCAGCCCCAGCATTTT. Its translation: CAWSLSNSQPQHF.

The chain carries TRBV27 and TRBJ2-7, with 8 nucleotides matching TRBD1. V trimming: 5 bases; J trimming: 3 bases; junction bases outside the gene matches: 3. Per germline, CDR1 MNHEY and CDR2 SMNVEV (reference sequence). This CDR3 spans 13 amino acids. CDR3 sequence: CASSPDRGYEQYF. In DNA form, the CDR3 reads TGTGCCAGCAGTCCTGACAGGGGCTACGAGCAGTACTTC.

CDR3 sequence (DNA): TGTGCCAGCAGCCAAGACCAGCGGGATAGCACAGATACGCAGTATTTT. Translating it yields CASSQDQRDSTDTQYF. The rearrangement uses TRBV4-2 and TRBJ2-3; 7 positions agree with TRBD2. Germline-derived CDR1 and CDR2 are LGHNA and YNFKEQ. V shed 0 bases, J shed 0 bases, and the junction held 3 bases outside the gene matches. The CDR3 length is 16 residues.

DNA for the CDR3: TGTGCCATCAGTTCGGACAGGGAAACAGATACGCAGTATTTT. The encoded protein is CAISSDRETDTQYF. The rearrangement joins TRBV10-3 to TRBJ2-3; 8 nucleotides align to TRBD1. Germline CDR1 and CDR2: ENHRY and SYGVKD. The CDR3 spans 14 residues. V gave up 5 bases and J gave up 3 bases; unmatched junction bases: 4.

This chain uses TRBV6-1 with TRBJ2-7; a weak D match, TRBD1 (5 bases). The CDR3 length is 15 residues. Germline loops: CDR1 MNHNS, CDR2 SASEGT. Trimming cost V 4 bases and J 1 base, with 14 bases left between them. The CDR3 sequence is CASSAYLDRSYEQYF. The CDR3 DNA reads TGTGCCAGCAGTGCCTACCTCGACAGATCCTACGAGCAGTACTTC.

J is TRBJ2-2 and V is TRBV4-2; 7 bases fit TRBD1. The CDR3 consists of 15 residues. Unmatched junction bases numbered 3, after V lost 4 bases and J lost 1 base. The germline V gene has CDR1 LGHNA and CDR2 YNFKEQ. The CDR3 nucleotides read TGTGCCAGCAGCCCACGACAGGGGAACACCGGGGAGCTGTTTTTT. Protein sequence: CASSPRQGNTGELFF.

This chain links TRBV5-1 with TRBJ1-2, with D tentatively TRBD1 (5 bases). The CDR3 has 15 residues. Trimming cost V 0 bases and J 0 bases, with 9 bases left between them. In germline, CDR1 is SGHRS, CDR2 YFSETQ. The CDR3 here is CASSLETATNYGYTF. In DNA, the CDR3 is TGCGCCAGCAGCTTGGAGACAGCGACTAACTATGGCTACACCTTC.

The V gene is TRBV6-5, the J gene TRBJ2-5; 9 nucleotides agree with TRBD2. CDR1 is MNHEY, CDR2 SVGAGI, per germline. The CDR3 sequence is 15 residues long. J gave up 5 bases and V 2 bases, and 6 bases lay outside the gene matches. The CDR3 sequence: CASSYAGGPGETQYF. The DNA for the CDR3 is TGTGCCAGCAGTTACGCGGGAGGGCCGGGGGAGACCCAGTACTTC.

This chain links TRBV14 with TRBJ2-7; D is undetermined. The CDR3 covers 13 residues. The V gene lost 3 bases and the J gene lost 6 bases, with 12 bases spanning the gap. Germline V gene lookup returns CDR1 SGHDN and CDR2 FVKESK. CDR3 region: CASSQLRSAEQYF. CDR3 bases: TGTGCCAGCAGCCAGTTGAGAAGCGCCGAGCAGTACTTC.

J is TRBJ2-1 and V is TRBV6-5; 7 nucleotides agree with TRBD1. This CDR3 contains 14 residues. Germline trimming cut 2 bases from V and 6 bases from J; bases unmatched to any gene: 4. Germline V lookup: CDR1 MNHEY, CDR2 SVGAGI. The CDR3 reads CASSYPSGGNEQFF. As DNA, the CDR3 is TGTGCCAGCAGTTACCCCTCAGGGGGCAATGAGCAGTTCTTC.

This chain's CDR3 is CASSQDRGLAGNTGELFF. The DNA for the CDR3 is TGTGCCAGCAGCCAAGATAGGGGGCTAGCGGGCAACACCGGGGAGCTGTTTTTT. The chain joins TRBV4-2 to TRBJ2-2, with D possibly matching TRBD2 (8 bases). The germline V and J ends were trimmed by 0 bases and 2 bases, with 16 bases remaining between them. Germline CDR1 reads LGHNA; CDR2 reads YNFKEQ. CDR3 length: 18 residues.

The chain links TRBV18 to TRBJ1-1, with 7 bases that match TRBD1. The CDR3 length is 14 residues. Trimming cost V 3 bases and J 0 bases; bases outside gene matches: 1. The V gene's germline CDR1 is KGHSH and CDR2 LQKENI. The CDR3 DNA reads as TGTGCCAGCTCACCCGGGACAGTGAACACTGAAGCTTTCTTT. Amino acids: CASSPGTVNTEAFF.

The chain combines TRBV13 with TRBJ1-1; 7 bases map to TRBD1. The germline gives CDR1 PRHDT, CDR2 FYEKMQ (reference sequence). The V gene end was trimmed by 5 bases and the J gene end by 4 bases; junction bases not matched to a gene: 7. The CDR3 spans 14 residues. This CDR3 is CASSQQGVGTEAFF. The CDR3 nucleotides are TGTGCCAGCAGCCAGCAGGGGGTGGGCACTGAAGCTTTCTTT.

This clone showed up just once. J is TRBJ2-2 and V is TRBV7-9; maybe TRBD2 (6 bases). Trimming removed 6 bases at V and 6 bases at J, with 17 bases between. Per germline, CDR1 SEHNR and CDR2 FQNEAQ (reference sequence). The CDR3 has 15 amino acids. CDR3 protein: CASRGDFTSPGELFF. CDR3 DNA: TGTGCCAGCAGGGGGGACTTTACCTCTCCCGGGGAGCTGTTTTTT.

J is TRBJ2-7 and V is TRBV27; 12 bases match TRBD2. Germline CDR1 reads MNHEY; CDR2 reads SMNVEV (reference sequence). Losses at the gene ends were 6 bases for V and 4 bases for J; bases not matched to a gene: 7. This CDR3 spans 15 amino acids. DNA of the CDR3: TGTGCCAGCAGATTGACTAGCGGGAGTGCGTACGAGCAGTACTTC. Translated: CASRLTSGSAYEQYF.

This chain links TRBV6-5 with TRBJ2-3; 10 positions match TRBD2. This CDR3 has 16 amino acids. The V segment lost 4 bases and the J segment 6 bases; nucleotides outside the gene matches: 10. Germline CDR1 reads MNHEY; CDR2 reads SVGAGI. The CDR3 region has the DNA TGTGCCAGCAGTTTGGTATTAGCGGGAGGCGTGGATACGCAGTATTTT. Amino acid sequence: CASSLVLAGGVDTQYF.